This T cell receptor beta chain was captured by sequencing in a study of blood T cells in healthy people across ages. Study as a whole: About one barcoded beta molecule per two T cells was the capture yield of template switching. Study observations and caveats: Getting older went along with TCR beta diversity per million T cells dropping roughly linearly.

Next came a second PCR, run for about 6 to 12 cycles, which used a sample-barcoded 5' primer along with a J-beta primer mix. A single record per CDR3 protein comes from TCRdb applying MiXCR to the 5' RACE reads. The data contain about 1.5 million distinct CDR3 sequences, 42% of them singletons. As concerns this clonotype: As yet, its antigen is unknown.

J gave up 5 bases and V 8 bases, and 11 bases lay outside the gene matches. The germline V gene encodes CDR1 MNHNY and CDR2 SVGAGI (reference sequence). The CDR3 sequence is 14 residues long. The receptor was isolated from a woman younger than 30 in good health. The specimen sequenced was blood. V and J are TRBV6-6 and TRBJ2-7; 8 bases are a match to TRBD1. The DNA for the CDR3 is TGTGCCAGCGCCACGGACAGGGTGTTTAACGAGCAGTACTTC. Translation: CASATDRVFNEQYF.